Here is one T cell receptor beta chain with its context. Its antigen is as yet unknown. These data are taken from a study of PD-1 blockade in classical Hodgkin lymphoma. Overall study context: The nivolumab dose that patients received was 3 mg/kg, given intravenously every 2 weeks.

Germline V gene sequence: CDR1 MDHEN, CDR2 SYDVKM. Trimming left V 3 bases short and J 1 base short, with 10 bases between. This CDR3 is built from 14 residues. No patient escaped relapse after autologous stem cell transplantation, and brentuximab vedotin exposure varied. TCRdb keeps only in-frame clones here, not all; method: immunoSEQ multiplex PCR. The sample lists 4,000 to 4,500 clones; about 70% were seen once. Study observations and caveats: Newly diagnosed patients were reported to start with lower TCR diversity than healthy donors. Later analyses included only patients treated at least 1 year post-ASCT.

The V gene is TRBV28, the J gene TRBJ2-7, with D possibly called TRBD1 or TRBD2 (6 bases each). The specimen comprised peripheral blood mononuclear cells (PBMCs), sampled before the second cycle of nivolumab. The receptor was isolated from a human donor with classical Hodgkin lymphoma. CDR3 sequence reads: CASSLKGGSYEQYF. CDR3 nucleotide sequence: TGTGCCAGCAGTTTGAAGGGGGGATCCTACGAGCAGTACTTC.